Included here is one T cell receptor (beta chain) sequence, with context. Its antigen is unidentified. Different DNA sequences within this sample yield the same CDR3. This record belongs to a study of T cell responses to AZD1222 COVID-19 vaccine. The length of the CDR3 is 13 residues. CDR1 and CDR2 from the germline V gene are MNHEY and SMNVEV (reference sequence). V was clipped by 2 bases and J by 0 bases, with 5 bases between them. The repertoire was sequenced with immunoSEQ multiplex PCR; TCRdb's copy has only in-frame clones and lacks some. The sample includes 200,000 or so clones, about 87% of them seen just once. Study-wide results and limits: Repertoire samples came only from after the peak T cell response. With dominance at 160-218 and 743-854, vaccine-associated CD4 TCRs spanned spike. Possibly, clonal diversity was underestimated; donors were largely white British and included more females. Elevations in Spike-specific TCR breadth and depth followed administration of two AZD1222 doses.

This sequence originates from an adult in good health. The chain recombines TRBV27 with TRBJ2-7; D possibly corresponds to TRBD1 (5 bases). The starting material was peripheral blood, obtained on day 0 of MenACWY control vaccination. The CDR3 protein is CASSLDSSYEQYF. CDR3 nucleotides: TGTGCCAGCAGTTTAGACAGCTCCTACGAGCAGTACTTC.